These 10 T cell receptor beta chains were all obtained from the same sample, sequenced in a study of cytomegalovirus exposure and HLA in healthy donors. Both 60 Vbeta primers and 13 Jbeta primers went into the PCR. Profiling relied on immunoSEQ multiplex PCR, and the TCRdb table lists in-frame clones only, not all of them. The sample shows around 86,000 clones, over 65% of them seen only once. Sequenced sample: PBMCs. Source of these receptors: a man aged 50-60 years in good health and CMV-seropositive.

This clone was observed once. CDR3 DNA sequence: TGTGCCAGCAGCGCCCGGGAGAGCACCGGGTGGGAGCTGTTTTTT. Protein product: CASSARESTGWELFF. The rearrangement uses TRBV5-8 and TRBJ2-2; maybe TRBD2 (6 bases). The CDR3 is made up of 15 amino acids. V lost 4 bases and J lost 9, with 19 bases in between. In germline, CDR1 is SGHTS, CDR2 YDEGEE.

In its sample, this clone was seen once. The chain links TRBV5-6 to TRBJ1-1, with 10 bases matching TRBD1. In germline, CDR1 is SGHDT, CDR2 YYEEEE. The V and J ends lost 3 bases and 11 bases, in that order; junction bases with no gene match: 4. The CDR3 extends over 12 amino acids. CDR3 residues: CASSSGQGYAFF. The CDR3, as DNA: TGTGCCAGCAGCTCGGGACAGGGGTATGCTTTCTTT.

In its sample, this clone was seen once. The rearrangement links TRBV15 to TRBJ1-4, with 7 bases aligning to TRBD1. CDR3 size: 14 residues. After removal of 5 bases from V and 7 bases from J, the junction contained 7 bases not matched to a gene. Germline V gene lookup returns CDR1 LNHNV and CDR2 YYDKDF (reference sequence). CDR3 nucleotide sequence: TGTGCCACCAGCTCTCCAGGGGGGAGTGAAAAACTGTTTTTT. This encodes CATSSPGGSEKLFF.

J is TRBJ2-1 and V is TRBV19; 13 bases fit TRBD2. The V segment lost 6 bases and the J segment 10 bases; nucleotides outside the gene matches: 6. Germline CDR1 reads LNHDA; CDR2 reads SQIVND (reference sequence). The CDR3 spans 14 residues. DNA of the CDR3: TGTGCCAGTAGCGGACTAGCGGGAGTAAGGGAGCAGTTCTTC. Amino acids: CASSGLAGVREQFF.

The chain uses TRBV11-2 and TRBJ2-1; maybe TRBD2 (5 bases). The V gene's germline CDR1 is SGHAT and CDR2 FQNNGV. V shed 4 bases and J shed 5 bases, with 18 bases lying between them. This CDR3 has 16 residues. In DNA form, the CDR3 reads TGTGCCAGCAGCTCCCTCGGCGGAGGACCCAACAATGAGCAGTTCTTC. Translation: CASSSLGGGPNNEQFF.

The chain recombines TRBV9 with TRBJ2-1; perhaps TRBD1 as D (5 bases). The germline gives CDR1 SGDLS, CDR2 YYNGEE. Trimming left V 4 bases short and J 4 bases short, with 12 bases between. The CDR3 runs to 14 residues. CDR3 sequence reads: CASSRRGRYNEQFF. The CDR3, as DNA: TGTGCCAGCAGCCGAAGGGGCCGTTACAATGAGCAGTTCTTC. Full variable domain (remainder filled in from reference TRBV9 and TRBJ2-1): DSGVTQTPKHLITATGQRVTLRCSPRSGDLSVYWYQQSLDQGLQFLIQYYNGEERAKGNILERFSAQQFPDLHSELNLSSLELGDSALYFCASSRRGRYNEQFFGPGTRLTVL.

This chain joins TRBV19 and TRBJ2-2; D remains ambiguous. CDR3 size: 14 residues. The V and J ends lost 7 bases and 2 bases respectively, with 11 bases between them. Germline V CDR1 and CDR2: LNHDA, SQIVND (reference sequence). CDR3 bases: TGTGCCAGTACCGGCAGACAAAACACCGGGGAGCTGTTTTTT. This encodes CASTGRQNTGELFF.

The DNA for the CDR3 is TGTGCCAGTGCGACAGGGGAAAATCAGCCCCAGCATTTT. Its translation: CASATGENQPQHF. The chain couples TRBV6-4 to TRBJ1-5, with 8 bases identical to TRBD1. V lost 9 bases, J lost 4 bases, and 5 bases stayed unmatched. CDR1 is MRHNA and CDR2 is SNTAGT in the germline V gene. The CDR3 extends over 13 amino acids.

The rearrangement uses TRBV27 and TRBJ2-1, with D possibly matching TRBD2 (5 bases). The CDR3 runs 14 residues. V was trimmed by 4 bases and J by 8 bases, leaving 15 bases between them. Per the germline V gene, CDR1 is MNHEY and CDR2 is SMNVEV (reference sequence). CDR3 bases: TGTGCCAGCAGTTCTCCTGGGGAGCGCGATGAGCAGTTCTTC. Its translation is CASSSPGERDEQFF.

The V and J genes are TRBV4-1 and TRBJ2-1, with TRBD2 matching over 12 bases. CDR1 is MGHRA, CDR2 YSYEKL, per germline. The V gene end was trimmed by 3 bases and the J gene end by 10 bases; junction bases not matched to a gene: 4. The CDR3 has 14 amino acids. The CDR3 region has the DNA TGCGCCAGCAGCCACCTAGCGGGAGGGCCAGAGCAGTTCTTC. It yields the protein CASSHLAGGPEQFF.